This TCR beta chain was captured by sequencing in a study of identical twins. V trimming: 6 bases; J trimming: 3 bases; junction bases outside the gene matches: 5. The CDR3 sequence is 15 residues long. TCRdb itself ran the 5' RACE reads through MiXCR, one entry per CDR3 protein. Of roughly 250,000 distinct CDR3 sequences listed, 7% to 8.5% were seen once; the top ten hold more than 5%. This clonotype was detected a few times. The antigen remains undetermined. Study observations and caveats: Researchers reported weaker excess twin sharing in beta out-of-frame sequences. There was more out-of-frame TCR alpha sharing in monozygotic twins than models estimated.

This sample also appeared in a second study, on yellow fever vaccine responses in identical twins.

The chain employs TRBV12-3 or TRBV12-4 and TRBJ2-3; 11 nucleotides agree with TRBD2. This TCR was sampled from a woman in her late teens or twenties in good health. Sequencing input: CD8+ T cells sorted from blood. This CDR3 is CASRSGTSGTDTQYF. In nucleotides, the CDR3 is TGTGCCAGCAGGTCAGGGACTAGCGGAACAGATACGCAGTATTTT.